Listed below are T cell receptor beta chains from one sample, sequenced in a study of vaccination effects on CD4 cells after COVID-19. These receptors are not linked to any known antigen. Only in-frame clones appear in the TCRdb table, and some are missing; sequencing was by immunoSEQ multiplex PCR. The sample includes about 45,000 clones, 74% of them seen just once. This specimen was CD4+ T cells from PBMCs cultured without peptide, taken before COVID-19 vaccination. The receptor set was obtained from a human donor who had a prior SARS-CoV-2 infection. Each CDR3 is given with its conserved first and last residue. D genes are given only for firm matches. A row's size may be missing; if present it is once, few, many or a size class.

d_gene,j_gene,abundance,v_gene,CDR3aa,CDR3nt
NA,TRBJ2-2,once,TRBV9,CASSVFSRVPTGELFF,TGTGCCAGCAGCGTATTTTCGCGCGTGCCCACCGGGGAGCTGTTTTTT
TRBD2,TRBJ2-3,NA,TRBV7-2,CASSFQRGGRTRTDTQYF,TGTGCCAGCAGCTTTCAGCGGGGGGGCCGAACCCGGACAGATACGCAGTATTTT
TRBD2,TRBJ2-3,few,TRBV12-5,CASGSLSGGADTQYF,TGTGCTAGTGGTTCGCTTAGCGGGGGGGCGGATACGCAGTATTTT
NA,TRBJ1-4,NA,TRBV7-8,CASSSQEAGKLFF,TGTGCCAGCAGCTCCCAGGAGGCAGGAAAACTGTTTTTT
TRBD1,TRBJ2-5,NA,TRBV4-2,CASSQVTGGETQYF,TGTGCCAGCAGCCAAGTTACAGGGGGAGAGACCCAGTACTTC
TRBD1,TRBJ1-1,NA,TRBV5-1,CASSLEGQGTEAFF,TGCGCCAGCAGCTTGGAGGGACAGGGCACTGAAGCTTTCTTT
NA,TRBJ2-7,NA,TRBV2,CASSEFVGWQYF,TGTGCCAGCAGTGAATTTGTAGGGTGGCAGTACTTC
NA,TRBJ1-2,NA,TRBV28,CASSSQGAGYTF,TGTGCCAGCAGTTCCCAGGGTGCGGGCTACACCTTC
NA,TRBJ1-5,NA,TRBV20-1,CSASVGYPQPQHF,TGCAGTGCTAGTGTGGGTTATCCCCAGCCCCAGCATTTT
NA,TRBJ2-1,NA,TRBV20-1,CSASGPGAWDNNEQFF,TGCAGTGCTAGTGGTCCGGGGGCCTGGGACAACAATGAGCAGTTCTTC
TRBD2,TRBJ2-3,NA,TRBV18,CASSPGLAEYTQYF,TGTGCCAGCTCACCGGGACTAGCGGAATATACGCAGTATTTT
NA,TRBJ2-1,once,TRBV5-4,CASSPSRGLNEQFF,TGTGCCAGCAGTCCCTCTCGGGGGTTGAATGAGCAGTTCTTC
NA,TRBJ2-7,NA,TRBV2,CASISIGYEQYF,TGTGCCAGCATTTCGATAGGCTACGAGCAGTACTTC
NA,TRBJ2-5,NA,TRBV7-9,CASSLISLGEGETQYF,TGTGCCAGCAGCTTAATATCCCTAGGGGAAGGGGAGACCCAGTACTTC
NA,TRBJ2-3,NA,TRBV5-1,CASSLEPVLSTDTQYF,TGCGCCAGCAGCTTGGAGCCGGTCCTTAGCACAGATACGCAGTATTTT
NA,TRBJ1-4,once,TRBV2,CASSSQGGGDEKLFF,TGTGCCAGCAGTTCGCAGGGTGGGGGAGATGAAAAACTGTTTTTT
NA,TRBJ2-1,once,TRBV9,CASSPRMGVYNEQFF,TGTGCCAGCAGCCCACGAATGGGGGTCTACAATGAGCAGTTCTTC
NA,TRBJ1-2,NA,TRBV4-1,CASSQLLGYTF,TGCGCCAGCAGCCAACTCCTCGGCTACACCTTC
TRBD2,TRBJ2-5,NA,TRBV3-1/TRBV3-2,CASSQAAGGETQYF,TGTGCCAGCAGCCAAGCCGCGGGGGGAGAGACCCAGTACTTC
NA,TRBJ2-7,NA,TRBV9,CASSVQPSYEQYF,TGTGCCAGCAGCGTGCAACCTTCCTACGAGCAGTACTTC
TRBD2,TRBJ2-3,once,TRBV28,CASSQLAGGHTDTQYF,TGTGCCAGCAGCCAACTAGCGGGAGGACACACAGATACGCAGTATTTT
NA,TRBJ2-2,NA,TRBV4-2,CASSQVALVSGELFF,TGTGCCAGCAGCCAAGTGGCGCTAGTGTCCGGGGAGCTGTTTTTT
NA,TRBJ1-6,few,TRBV2,CATHGNYNSPLHF,TGTGCCACCCACGGGAACTATAATTCACCCCTCCACTTT